This entry features one T cell receptor (beta chain) sequence. V dropped 10 bases and J dropped 0 bases, with 9 bases sitting between them. The CDR3 covers 13 residues. Germline V CDR1 and CDR2: ENHRY, SYGVKD. The data were obtained in a study of neoadjuvant anti-PD-1 for oral cavity cancer. Some clones are missing from TCRdb's copy, which holds only in-frame ones; the method was immunoSEQ multiplex PCR. The table shows 30,000 to 40,000 clones, with approximately 87% occurring only once. This receptor was taken from a person aged 40 to 85 with oral cavity squamous cell carcinoma. This chain uses TRBV10-3 with TRBJ1-4; D uncertain. This specimen consisted of PBMCs, obtained before nivolumab (anti-PD-1) treatment. CDR3: CASHSATNEKLFF. The CDR3 bases are TGTGCCAGTCACAGCGCAACTAATGAAAAACTGTTTTTT.